This T cell receptor beta chain was identified during a study of OX40 agonist ivuxolimab in advanced cancers. Study-wide findings and caveats: Within 6 weeks, CD4+ and CD8+ blood T cells expanded clonally at 0.1 to 3.0 mg/kg. With doses of 0.1-3.0 mg/kg, partial responders showed among the lowest clonal expansion. Averaged across samples, CD8+ T cells carried more expanded clones than CD4+ did.

Data came from immunoSEQ multiplex PCR; TCRdb stores just in-frame clones and leaves some out. The repertoire holds roughly 57,000 clones, with around 87% as singletons. No patient had autoimmune disease or received systemic immunosuppression. Germline values: CDR1 KGHSH, CDR2 LQKENI. The CDR3 covers 14 residues. Trimming cost V 2 bases and J 4 bases; bases outside gene matches: 4. With regard to this clone: No antigen is known for it.

V is TRBV18 and J is TRBJ1-2; 7 positions agree with TRBD1. Sequencing was performed on CD4+ or CD8+ T cells sorted from blood, taken in a trial of the OX40 agonist ivuxolimab. This receptor was obtained from an adult with an advanced solid tumor such as melanoma, head and neck, liver or kidney cancer. The CDR3 region has the DNA TGTGCCAGCTCACCAGGGACAGAATTCTATGGCTACACCTTC. This translates into CASSPGTEFYGYTF.